Listed below are T cell receptor beta chains from one sample, sequenced in a study of blood T cell repertoires in COVID-19. Sequenced by immunoSEQ multiplex PCR; TCRdb stores in-frame clones only, minus some. The table has roughly 76,000 clones, approximately 80% seen once. Sample: peripheral blood. Receptor source: a human donor in a cohort sampled during active COVID-19. Both conserved end residues are part of each CDR3. Each record gives: CDR3 protein, CDR3 DNA, V gene, clone size, J gene, D gene. A D gene is named only where the DNA matches it firmly. Clone size is given for some rows only: seen once, a few or many times, or a class if the clone is expanded.

CASSELANYGYTF | TGTGCCAGCAGTGAACTGGCCAACTATGGCTACACCTTC | TRBV6-1 | NA | TRBJ1-2 | NA
CASSLVGDSTADTQYF | TGCGCCAGCAGCTTGGTGGGGGACAGTACCGCAGATACGCAGTATTTT | TRBV5-1 | NA | TRBJ2-3 | TRBD1
CASSFEGPKGGIRVYTF | TGTGCCAGCAGTTTTGAAGGACCCAAGGGCGGGATAAGGGTCTACACCTTC | TRBV27 | NA | TRBJ1-2 | NA
CASSPFAGEFYEQYF | TGTGCCAGTAGTCCTTTCGCGGGAGAATTCTACGAGCAGTACTTC | TRBV19 | NA | TRBJ2-7 | TRBD2
CASRQGDRGITEAFF | TGTGCCAGTAGACAGGGGGACAGGGGGATCACTGAAGCTTTCTTT | TRBV19 | NA | TRBJ1-1 | TRBD1
CASSRRLAGGITGELFF | TGCGCCAGCAGCCGTCGACTAGCGGGAGGTATTACCGGGGAGCTGTTTTTT | TRBV4-3 | NA | TRBJ2-2 | TRBD2
CASSRDIRTYEQYF | TGTGCCAGTAGTAGGGACATTCGTACCTACGAGCAGTACTTC | TRBV19 | NA | TRBJ2-7 | NA
CSVGTPGQGAGGANVLTF | TGCAGCGTTGGAACACCGGGACAGGGGGCTGGTGGGGCCAACGTCCTGACTTTC | TRBV29-1 | NA | TRBJ2-6 | TRBD1
CASSGARGQSYEQYF | TGTGCCAGCAGTGGGGCGAGGGGACAATCCTACGAGCAGTACTTC | TRBV28 | NA | TRBJ2-7 | NA
CASSERGGPYEQYF | TGTGCCAGCAGTGAAAGAGGGGGCCCCTACGAGCAGTACTTC | TRBV6-1 | once | TRBJ2-7 | TRBD1
CAWSLGTGTSQRGETQYF | TGTGCCTGGAGTCTGGGCACCGGGACTAGCCAGAGGGGGGAGACCCAGTACTTC | TRBV30 | NA | TRBJ2-5 | TRBD2
CASSADYTDTQYF | TGTGCCAGCAGTGCGGACTACACAGATACGCAGTATTTT | TRBV6-4 | once | TRBJ2-3 | NA
CSVRTSGEQYF | TGCAGCGTCCGGACTAGCGGAGAGCAGTACTTC | TRBV29-1 | once | TRBJ2-7 | TRBD2
CASSEEAGYGYTF | TGTGCCAGCAGTGAAGAAGCGGGCTATGGCTACACCTTC | TRBV6-1 | few | TRBJ1-2 | NA
CACRVQSGNTIYF | TGTGCCTGCAGGGTTCAGTCTGGAAACACCATATATTTT | TRBV6-5 | NA | TRBJ1-3 | NA
CASSQGTANQPQHF | TGTGCCAGCAGCCAAGGGACAGCGAATCAGCCCCAGCATTTT | TRBV3-1/TRBV3-2 | NA | TRBJ1-5 | NA
CASSPFGQGRYNEQFF | TGTGCCAGCAGCCCTTTCGGACAGGGGCGTTACAATGAGCAGTTCTTC | TRBV7-6 | NA | TRBJ2-1 | TRBD1
CASSQARQGESGNTIYF | TGCGCCAGCAGCCAAGCGCGGCAGGGGGAGAGTGGAAACACCATATATTTT | TRBV4-1 | NA | TRBJ1-3 | TRBD1